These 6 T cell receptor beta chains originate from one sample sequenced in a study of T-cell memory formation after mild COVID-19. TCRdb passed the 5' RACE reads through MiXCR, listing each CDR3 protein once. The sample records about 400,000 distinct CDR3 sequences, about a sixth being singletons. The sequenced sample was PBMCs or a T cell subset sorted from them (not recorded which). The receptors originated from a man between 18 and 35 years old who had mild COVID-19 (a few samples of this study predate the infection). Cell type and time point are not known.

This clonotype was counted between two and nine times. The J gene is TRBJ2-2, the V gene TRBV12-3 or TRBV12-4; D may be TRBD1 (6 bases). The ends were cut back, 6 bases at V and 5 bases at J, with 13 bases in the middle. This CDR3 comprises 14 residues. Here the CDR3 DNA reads TGTGCCAGCAGCCTAGTGGGGGCAACCGGGGAGCTGTTTTTT. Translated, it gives CASSLVGATGELFF.

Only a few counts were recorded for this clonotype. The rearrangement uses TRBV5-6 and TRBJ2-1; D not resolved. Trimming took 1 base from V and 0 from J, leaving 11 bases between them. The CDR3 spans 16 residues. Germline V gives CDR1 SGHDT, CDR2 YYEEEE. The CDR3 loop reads CASSLFLGSSYNEQFF. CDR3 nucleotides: TGTGCCAGCAGCTTGTTTTTGGGTAGCTCCTACAATGAGCAGTTCTTC.

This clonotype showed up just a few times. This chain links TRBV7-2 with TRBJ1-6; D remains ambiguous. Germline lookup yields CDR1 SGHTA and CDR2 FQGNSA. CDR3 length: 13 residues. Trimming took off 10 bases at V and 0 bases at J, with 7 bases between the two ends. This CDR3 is CATGSSYNSPLHF. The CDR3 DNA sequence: TGTGCCACCGGTAGCTCCTATAATTCACCCCTCCACTTT.

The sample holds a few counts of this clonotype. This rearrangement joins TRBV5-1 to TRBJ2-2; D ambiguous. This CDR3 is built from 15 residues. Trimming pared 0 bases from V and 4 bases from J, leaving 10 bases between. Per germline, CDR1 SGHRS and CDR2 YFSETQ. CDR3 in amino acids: CASSLVTQATGELFF. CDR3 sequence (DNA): TGCGCCAGCAGCTTGGTTACTCAGGCCACCGGGGAGCTGTTTTTT.

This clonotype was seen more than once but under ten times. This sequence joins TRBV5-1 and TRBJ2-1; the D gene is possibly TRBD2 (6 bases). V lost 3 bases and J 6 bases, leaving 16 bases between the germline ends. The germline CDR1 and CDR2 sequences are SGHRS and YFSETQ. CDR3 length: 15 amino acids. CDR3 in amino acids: CASSSIAATGNEQFF. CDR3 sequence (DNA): TGCGCCAGCAGCTCCATAGCGGCCACGGGCAATGAGCAGTTCTTC.

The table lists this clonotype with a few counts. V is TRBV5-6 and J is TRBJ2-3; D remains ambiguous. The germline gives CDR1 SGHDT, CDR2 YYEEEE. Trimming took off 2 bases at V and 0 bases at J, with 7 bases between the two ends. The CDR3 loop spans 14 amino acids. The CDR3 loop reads CASSFYSSTDTQYF. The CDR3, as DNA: TGTGCCAGCAGCTTCTACTCTAGCACAGATACGCAGTATTTT.